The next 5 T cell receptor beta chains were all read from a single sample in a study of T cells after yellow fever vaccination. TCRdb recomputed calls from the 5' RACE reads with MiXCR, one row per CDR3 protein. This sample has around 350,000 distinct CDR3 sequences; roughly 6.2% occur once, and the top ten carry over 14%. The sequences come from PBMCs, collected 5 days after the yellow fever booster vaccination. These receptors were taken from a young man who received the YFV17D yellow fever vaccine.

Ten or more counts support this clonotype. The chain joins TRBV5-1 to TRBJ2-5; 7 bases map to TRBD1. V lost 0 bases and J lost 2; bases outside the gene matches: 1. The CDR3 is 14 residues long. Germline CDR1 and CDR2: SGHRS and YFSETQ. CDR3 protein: CASSLGQGQETQYF. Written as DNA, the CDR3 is TGCGCCAGCAGCTTGGGACAGGGACAAGAGACCCAGTACTTC.

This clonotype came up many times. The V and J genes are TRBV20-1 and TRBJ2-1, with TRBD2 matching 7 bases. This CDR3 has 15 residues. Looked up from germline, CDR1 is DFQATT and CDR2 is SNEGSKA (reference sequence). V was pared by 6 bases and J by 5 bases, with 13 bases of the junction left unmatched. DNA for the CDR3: TGCAGTGCCCCGGGGTCAGGGCTAGCGGACAATGAGCAGTTCTTC. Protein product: CSAPGSGLADNEQFF.

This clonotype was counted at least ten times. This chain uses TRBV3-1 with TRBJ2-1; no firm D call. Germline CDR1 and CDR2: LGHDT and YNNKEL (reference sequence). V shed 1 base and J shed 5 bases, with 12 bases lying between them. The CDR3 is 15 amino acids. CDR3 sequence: CASSQGGRSHNEQFF. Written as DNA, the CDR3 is TGTGCCAGCAGCCAAGGGGGTCGCAGCCACAATGAGCAGTTCTTC.

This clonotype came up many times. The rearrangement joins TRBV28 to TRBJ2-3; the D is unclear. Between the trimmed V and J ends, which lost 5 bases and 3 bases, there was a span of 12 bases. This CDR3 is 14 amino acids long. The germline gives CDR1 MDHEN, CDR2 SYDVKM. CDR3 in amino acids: CASSPAMATDTQYF. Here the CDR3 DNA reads TGTGCCAGCAGTCCCGCCATGGCAACAGATACGCAGTATTTT.

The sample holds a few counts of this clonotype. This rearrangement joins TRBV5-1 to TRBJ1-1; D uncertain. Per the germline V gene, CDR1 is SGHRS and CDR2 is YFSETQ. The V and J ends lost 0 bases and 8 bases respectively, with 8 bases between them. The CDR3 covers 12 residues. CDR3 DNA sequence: TGCGCCAGCAGCTTGGTATTCGGGGAAGCTTTCTTT. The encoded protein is CASSLVFGEAFF. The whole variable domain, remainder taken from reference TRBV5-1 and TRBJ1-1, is KAGVTQTPRYLIKTRGQQVTLSCSPISGHRSVSWYQQTPGQGLQFLFEYFSETQRNKGNFPGRFSGRQFSNSRSEMNVSTLELGDSALYLCASSLVFGEAFFGQGTRLTVV.